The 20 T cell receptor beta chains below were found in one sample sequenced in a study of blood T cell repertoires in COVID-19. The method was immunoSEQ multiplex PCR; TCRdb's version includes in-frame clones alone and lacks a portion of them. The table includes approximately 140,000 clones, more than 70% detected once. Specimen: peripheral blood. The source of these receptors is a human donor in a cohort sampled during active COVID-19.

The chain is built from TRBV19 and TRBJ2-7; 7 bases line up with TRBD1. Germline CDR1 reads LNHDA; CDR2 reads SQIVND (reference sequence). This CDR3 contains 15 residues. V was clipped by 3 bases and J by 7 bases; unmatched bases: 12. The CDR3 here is CASSIGDSLPWEQYF. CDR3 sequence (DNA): TGTGCCAGTAGTATCGGGGACAGTCTGCCGTGGGAGCAGTACTTC.

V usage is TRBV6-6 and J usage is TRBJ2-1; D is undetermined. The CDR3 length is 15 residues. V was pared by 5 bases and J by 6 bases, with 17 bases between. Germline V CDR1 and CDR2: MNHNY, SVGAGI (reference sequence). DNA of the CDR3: TGTGCCAGCAGTGCGACTCGCGGCGGAATCAATGAGCAGTTCTTC. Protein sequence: CASSATRGGINEQFF.

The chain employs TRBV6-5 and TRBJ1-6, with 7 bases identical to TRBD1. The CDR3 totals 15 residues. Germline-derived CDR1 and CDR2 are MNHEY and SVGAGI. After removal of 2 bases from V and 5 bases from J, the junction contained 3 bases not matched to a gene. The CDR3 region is CASSYQDRNNSPLHF. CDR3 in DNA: TGTGCCAGCAGTTACCAGGACAGGAATAATTCACCCCTCCACTTT.

The DNA of the CDR3 is TGTGCCAGCAGCTGGGGCGGGGCATGGGAGACCCAGTACTTC. Amino acid sequence: CASSWGGAWETQYF. The chain joins TRBV5-6 to TRBJ2-5, with a weak D call TRBD2 (6 bases). Trimming pared 3 bases from V and 5 bases from J, leaving 14 bases between. The CDR3 extends over 14 amino acids. CDR1 is SGHDT, CDR2 YYEEEE, per germline.

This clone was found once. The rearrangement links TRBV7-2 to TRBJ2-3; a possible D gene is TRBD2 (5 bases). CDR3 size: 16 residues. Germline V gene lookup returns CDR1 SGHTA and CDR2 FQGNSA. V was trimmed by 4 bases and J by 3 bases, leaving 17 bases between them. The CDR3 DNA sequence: TGTGCCAGCAGCTACCGGACTGGCTCTAAGACAGATACGCAGTATTTT. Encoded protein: CASSYRTGSKTDTQYF.

The chain's CDR3 is CASSYAGTGPTF. For the CDR3, the DNA is TGTGCCAGCAGTTACGCCGGGACAGGTCCCACCTTC. The rearrangement joins TRBV6-6 to TRBJ1-2, with TRBD1 matching 8 bases. Germline V gene sequence: CDR1 MNHNY, CDR2 SVGAGI (reference sequence). V gave up 2 bases and J gave up 13 bases; unmatched junction bases: 6. CDR3 length: 12 amino acids.

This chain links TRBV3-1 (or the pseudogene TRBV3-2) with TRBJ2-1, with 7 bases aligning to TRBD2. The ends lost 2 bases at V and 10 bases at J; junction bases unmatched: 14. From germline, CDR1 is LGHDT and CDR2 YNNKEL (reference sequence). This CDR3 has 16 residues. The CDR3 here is CASSQFASGSLEEQFF. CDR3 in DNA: TGTGCCAGCAGCCAATTTGCTAGCGGCTCCCTGGAAGAGCAGTTCTTC.

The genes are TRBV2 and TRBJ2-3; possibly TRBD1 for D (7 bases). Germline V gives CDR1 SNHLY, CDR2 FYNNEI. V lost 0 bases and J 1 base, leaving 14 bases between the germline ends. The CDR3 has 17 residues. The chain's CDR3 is CASSEARGTAGTDTQYF. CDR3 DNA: TGTGCCAGCAGTGAAGCCCGGGGGACAGCAGGCACAGATACGCAGTATTTT.

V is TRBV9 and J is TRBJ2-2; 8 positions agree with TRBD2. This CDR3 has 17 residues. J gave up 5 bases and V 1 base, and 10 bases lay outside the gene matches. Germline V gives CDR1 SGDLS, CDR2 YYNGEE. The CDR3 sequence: CASSVMGSGSFTGELFF. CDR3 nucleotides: TGTGCCAGCAGCGTAATGGGGAGCGGGAGTTTTACCGGGGAGCTGTTTTTT.

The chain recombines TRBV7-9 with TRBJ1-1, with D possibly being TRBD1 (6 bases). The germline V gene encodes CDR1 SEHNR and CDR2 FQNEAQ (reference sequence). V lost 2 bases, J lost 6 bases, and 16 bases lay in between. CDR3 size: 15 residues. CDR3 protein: CASSLYRQVEAEAFF. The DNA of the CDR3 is TGTGCCAGCAGCTTATACCGACAGGTGGAGGCTGAAGCTTTCTTT.

CDR3 sequence reads: CASSRQGGGNTGELFF. CDR3 DNA: TGTGCCAGCAGCAGACAGGGTGGGGGGAACACCGGGGAGCTGTTTTTT. The chain joins TRBV7-2 to TRBJ2-2; TRBD1 aligns across 7 bases. Germline V lookup: CDR1 SGHTA, CDR2 FQGNSA. The length of the CDR3 is 16 residues. V was pared by 5 bases and J by 1 base, with 7 bases of the junction left unmatched.

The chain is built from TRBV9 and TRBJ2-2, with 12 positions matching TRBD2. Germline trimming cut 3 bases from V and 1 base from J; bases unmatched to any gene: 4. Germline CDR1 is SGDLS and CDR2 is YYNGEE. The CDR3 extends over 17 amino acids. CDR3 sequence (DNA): TGTGCCAGCAGCGGATGGACTAGCGGGATGAACACCGGGGAGCTGTTTTTT. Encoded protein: CASSGWTSGMNTGELFF.

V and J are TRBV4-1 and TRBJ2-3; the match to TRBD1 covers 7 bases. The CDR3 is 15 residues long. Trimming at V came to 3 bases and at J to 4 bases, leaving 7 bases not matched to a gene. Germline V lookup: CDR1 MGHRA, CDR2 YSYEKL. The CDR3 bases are TGCGCCAGCAGCCAGCGACAGGGATACGCAGATACGCAGTATTTT. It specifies CASSQRQGYADTQYF.

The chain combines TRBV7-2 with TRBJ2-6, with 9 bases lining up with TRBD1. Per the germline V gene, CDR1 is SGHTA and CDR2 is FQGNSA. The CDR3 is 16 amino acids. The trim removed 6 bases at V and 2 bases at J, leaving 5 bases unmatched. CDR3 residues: CASSLRQGAGANVLTF. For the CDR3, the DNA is TGTGCCAGCAGTTTAAGACAGGGGGCTGGGGCCAACGTCCTGACTTTC.

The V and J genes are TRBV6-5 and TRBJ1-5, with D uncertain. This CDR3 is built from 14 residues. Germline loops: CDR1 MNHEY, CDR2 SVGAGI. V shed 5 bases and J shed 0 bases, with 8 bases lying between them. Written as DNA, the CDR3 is TGTGCCAGCAGTAGGGAGATTAGCAATCAGCCCCAGCATTTT. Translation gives CASSREISNQPQHF.

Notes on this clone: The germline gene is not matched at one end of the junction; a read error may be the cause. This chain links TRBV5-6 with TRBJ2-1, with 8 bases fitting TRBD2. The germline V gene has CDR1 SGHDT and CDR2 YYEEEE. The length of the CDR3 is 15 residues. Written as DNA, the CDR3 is TGTGCCAGCAGCTCGGGGGGGAGATCCTTCAATGAGCAGTTCTTC. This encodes CASSSGGRSFNEQFF.

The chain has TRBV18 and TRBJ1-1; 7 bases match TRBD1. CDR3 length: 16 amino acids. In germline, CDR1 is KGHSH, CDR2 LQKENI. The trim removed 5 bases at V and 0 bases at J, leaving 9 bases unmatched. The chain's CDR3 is CASSWTGGLVNTEAFF. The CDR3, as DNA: TGTGCCAGCTCATGGACAGGAGGCCTAGTGAACACTGAAGCTTTCTTT.

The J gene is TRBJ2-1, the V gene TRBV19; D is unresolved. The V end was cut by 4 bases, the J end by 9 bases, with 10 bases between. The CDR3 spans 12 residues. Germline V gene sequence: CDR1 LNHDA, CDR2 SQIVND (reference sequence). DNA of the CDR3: TGTGCCAGTAGTACTCTACCGGGTGAGCAGTTCTTC. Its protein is CASSTLPGEQFF. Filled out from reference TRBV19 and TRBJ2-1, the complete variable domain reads DGGITQSPKYLFRKEGQNVTLSCEQNLNHDAMYWYRQDPGQGLRLIYYSQIVNDFQKGDIAEGYSVSREKKESFPLTVTSAQKNPTAFYLCASSTLPGEQFFGPGTRLTVL.

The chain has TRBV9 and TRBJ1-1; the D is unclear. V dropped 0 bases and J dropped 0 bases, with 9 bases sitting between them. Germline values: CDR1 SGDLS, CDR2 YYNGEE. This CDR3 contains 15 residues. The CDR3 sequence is CASSVAAVMNTEAFF. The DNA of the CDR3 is TGTGCCAGCAGCGTAGCGGCGGTTATGAACACTGAAGCTTTCTTT. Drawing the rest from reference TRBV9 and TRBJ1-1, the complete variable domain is DSGVTQTPKHLITATGQRVTLRCSPRSGDLSVYWYQQSLDQGLQFLIQYYNGEERAKGNILERFSAQQFPDLHSELNLSSLELGDSALYFCASSVAAVMNTEAFFGQGTRLTVV.

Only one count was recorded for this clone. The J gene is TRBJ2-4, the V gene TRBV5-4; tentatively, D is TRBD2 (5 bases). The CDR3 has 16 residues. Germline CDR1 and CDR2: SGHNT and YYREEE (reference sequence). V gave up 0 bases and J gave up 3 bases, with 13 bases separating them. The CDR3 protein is CASSLGGDRDKNIQYF. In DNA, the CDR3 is TGTGCCAGCAGCTTGGGGGGAGATCGGGACAAAAACATTCAGTACTTC.